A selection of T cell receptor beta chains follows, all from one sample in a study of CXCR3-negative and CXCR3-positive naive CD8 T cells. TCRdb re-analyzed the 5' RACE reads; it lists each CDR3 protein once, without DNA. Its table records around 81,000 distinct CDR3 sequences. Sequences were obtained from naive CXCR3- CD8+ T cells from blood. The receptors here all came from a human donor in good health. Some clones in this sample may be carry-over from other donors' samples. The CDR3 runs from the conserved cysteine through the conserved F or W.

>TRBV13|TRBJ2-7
CASSTGGYEQYF
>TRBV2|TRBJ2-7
CASSDMWGDSYEQYF
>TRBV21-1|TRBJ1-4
CASSKLGPGANEKLFF
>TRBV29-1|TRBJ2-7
CSVQGPREQYF
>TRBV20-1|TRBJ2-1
CTAEGLAGDLNEQFF
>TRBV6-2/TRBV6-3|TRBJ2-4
CASSYTGAGGKNIQYF
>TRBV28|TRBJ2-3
CASSFLMSGEFTDTQYF
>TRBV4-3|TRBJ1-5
CASSQDYIQPQHF
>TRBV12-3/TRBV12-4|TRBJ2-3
CASSWTGGATDTQYF
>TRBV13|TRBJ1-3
CASSSNGPLKDANTIYF
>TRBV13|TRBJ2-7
CASSFAPGQGDYEQYF
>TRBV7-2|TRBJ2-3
CASSFSRRHSTDTQYF
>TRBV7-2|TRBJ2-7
CASSPSAGSYEQYF
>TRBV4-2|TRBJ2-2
CASSHLGAANTGELFF
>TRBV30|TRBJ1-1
CAWSSGQGNTEAFF
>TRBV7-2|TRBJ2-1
CASSLSSNRYNEQFF
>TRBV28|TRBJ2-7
CASSFESNLSYEQYF
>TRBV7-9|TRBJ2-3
CASSEQITTSTDTQYF
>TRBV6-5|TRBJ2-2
CASAGTDKPGELFF
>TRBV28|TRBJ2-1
CASSPPEYKDNEQFF
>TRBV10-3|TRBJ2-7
CAISDGTEVAQYF
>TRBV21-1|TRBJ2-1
CASLLGRNNEQFF
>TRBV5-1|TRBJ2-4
CASSLVAGRGNIQYF
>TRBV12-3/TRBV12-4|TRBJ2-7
CANATGQSYEQYF
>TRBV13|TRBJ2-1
CASSRESRQNEQFF
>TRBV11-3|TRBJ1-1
CASSLPQNTEAFF
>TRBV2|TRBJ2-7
CASSEITAGGPSDEQYF
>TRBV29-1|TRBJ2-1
CSGRPGTGIFDEQFF
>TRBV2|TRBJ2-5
CASSGLAGEGQETQYF
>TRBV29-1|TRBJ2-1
CGGVGADRYNEQFF
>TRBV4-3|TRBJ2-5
CASSQAWGGAETQYF
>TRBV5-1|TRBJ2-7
CASSLDWVHEQYF
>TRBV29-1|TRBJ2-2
CSVPGEGENTGELFF
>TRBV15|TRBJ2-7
CATSKLAGSYEQYF